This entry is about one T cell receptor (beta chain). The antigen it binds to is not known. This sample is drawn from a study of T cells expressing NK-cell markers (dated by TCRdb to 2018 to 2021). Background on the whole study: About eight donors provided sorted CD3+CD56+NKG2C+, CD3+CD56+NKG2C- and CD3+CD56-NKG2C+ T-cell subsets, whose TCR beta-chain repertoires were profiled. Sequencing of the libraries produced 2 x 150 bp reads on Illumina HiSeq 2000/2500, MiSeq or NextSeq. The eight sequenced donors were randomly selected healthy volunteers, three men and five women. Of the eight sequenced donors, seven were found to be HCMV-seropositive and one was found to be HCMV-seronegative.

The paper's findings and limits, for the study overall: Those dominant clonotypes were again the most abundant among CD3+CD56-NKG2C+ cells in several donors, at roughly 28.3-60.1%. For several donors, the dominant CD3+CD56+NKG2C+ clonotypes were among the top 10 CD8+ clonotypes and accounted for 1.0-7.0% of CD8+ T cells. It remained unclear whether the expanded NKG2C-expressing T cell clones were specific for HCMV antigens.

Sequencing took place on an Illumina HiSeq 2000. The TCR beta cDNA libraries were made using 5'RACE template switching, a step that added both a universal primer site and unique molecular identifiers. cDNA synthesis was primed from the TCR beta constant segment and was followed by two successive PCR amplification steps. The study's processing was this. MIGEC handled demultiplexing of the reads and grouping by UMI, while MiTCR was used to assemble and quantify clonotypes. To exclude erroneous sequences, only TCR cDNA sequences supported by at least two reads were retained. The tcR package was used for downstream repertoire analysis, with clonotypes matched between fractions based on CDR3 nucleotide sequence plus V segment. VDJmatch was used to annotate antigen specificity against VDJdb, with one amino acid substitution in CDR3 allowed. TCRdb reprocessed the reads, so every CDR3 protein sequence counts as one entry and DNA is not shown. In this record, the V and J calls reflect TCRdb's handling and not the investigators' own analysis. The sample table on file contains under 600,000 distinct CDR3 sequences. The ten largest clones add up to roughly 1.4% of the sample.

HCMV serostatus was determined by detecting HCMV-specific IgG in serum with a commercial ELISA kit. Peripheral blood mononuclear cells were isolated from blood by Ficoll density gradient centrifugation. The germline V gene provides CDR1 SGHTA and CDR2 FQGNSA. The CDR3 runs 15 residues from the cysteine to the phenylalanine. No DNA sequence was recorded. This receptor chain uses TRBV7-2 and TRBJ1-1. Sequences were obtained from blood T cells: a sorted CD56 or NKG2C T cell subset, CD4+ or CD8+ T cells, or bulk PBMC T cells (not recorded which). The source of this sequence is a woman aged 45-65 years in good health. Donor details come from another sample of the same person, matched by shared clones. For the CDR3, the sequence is CASSTRRLMNTEAFF. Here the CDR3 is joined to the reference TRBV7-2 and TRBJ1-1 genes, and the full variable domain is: GAGVSQSPSNKVTEKGKDVELRCDPISGHTALYWYRQSLGQGLEFLIYFQGNSAPDKSGLPSDRFSAERTGGSVSTLTIQRTQQEDSAVYLCASSTRRLMNTEAFFGQGTRLTVV.